This TCR beta chain was captured in a study of beta chain features in type 1 diabetes. This clone was seen only a few times. Every isolated RNA sample was fully reverse transcribed, so sequencing captured expressed TCRB transcripts. The protocol was immunoSEQ multiplex PCR, while the TCRdb copy is restricted to in-frame clones and leaves out a portion. The sample has 200,000 to 250,000 clones, 25% to 30% seen once. This TCR came from a man aged 25 to 45 in good health. The sample taken for sequencing was central memory CD4+ T cells from blood.

Written as DNA, the CDR3 is TGTGCCAGCAGTGAAGGGCTCAATCAGCCCCAGCATTTT. This sequence encodes CASSEGLNQPQHF. The gene calls are TRBV2 and TRBJ1-5; unclear D gene. There are 13 residues in the CDR3. V lost 1 base and J lost 3, with 4 bases in between. In germline, CDR1 is SNHLY, CDR2 FYNNEI.